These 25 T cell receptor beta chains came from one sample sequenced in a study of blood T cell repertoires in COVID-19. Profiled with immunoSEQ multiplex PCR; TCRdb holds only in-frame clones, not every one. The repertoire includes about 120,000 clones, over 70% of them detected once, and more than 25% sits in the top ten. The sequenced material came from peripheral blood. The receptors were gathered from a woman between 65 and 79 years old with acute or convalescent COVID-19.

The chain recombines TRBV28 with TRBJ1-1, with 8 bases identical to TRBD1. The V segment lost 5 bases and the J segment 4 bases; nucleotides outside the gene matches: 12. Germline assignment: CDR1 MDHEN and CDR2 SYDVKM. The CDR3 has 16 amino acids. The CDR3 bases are TGTGCCAGCAGTCCGGACAGGGAGGTTCGTGGCACTGAAGCTTTCTTT. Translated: CASSPDREVRGTEAFF.

The CDR3 reads CASALDRGTGYLQPQHF. In DNA form, the CDR3 reads TGTGCTAGTGCCTTGGATAGGGGGACAGGGTATCTTCAGCCCCAGCATTTT. This rearrangement joins TRBV12-5 to TRBJ1-5, with 9 bases matching TRBD1. The ends lost 7 bases at V and 6 bases at J; junction bases unmatched: 16. Germline lookup yields CDR1 LGHNT and CDR2 FRNRAP. This CDR3 is 17 amino acids long.

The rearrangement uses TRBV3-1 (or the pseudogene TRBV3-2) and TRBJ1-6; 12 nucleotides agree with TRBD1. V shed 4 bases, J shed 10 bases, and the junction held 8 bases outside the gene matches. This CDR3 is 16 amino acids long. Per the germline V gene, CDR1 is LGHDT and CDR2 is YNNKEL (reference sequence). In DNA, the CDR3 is TGTGCCAGCAGCCCCACGGGGACAGGGGGCCGATCACCCCTCCACTTT. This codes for CASSPTGTGGRSPLHF.

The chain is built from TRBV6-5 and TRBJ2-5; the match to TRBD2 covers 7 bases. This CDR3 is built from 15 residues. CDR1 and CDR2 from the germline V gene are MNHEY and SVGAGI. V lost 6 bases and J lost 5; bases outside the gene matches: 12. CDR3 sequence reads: CASSLWGGESETQYF. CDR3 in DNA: TGTGCCAGCAGCCTATGGGGGGGGGAATCGGAGACCCAGTACTTC.

CDR3 bases: TGTGCCAGCAGCCACCGAGGGTTTAAGGACTATGGCTACACCTTC. Amino acids: CASSHRGFKDYGYTF. The chain links TRBV3-1 (or the pseudogene TRBV3-2) to TRBJ1-2, with D uncertain. This CDR3 is 15 amino acids long. V lost 3 bases and J lost 3, with 14 bases in between. Germline V gives CDR1 LGHDT, CDR2 YNNKEL (reference sequence).

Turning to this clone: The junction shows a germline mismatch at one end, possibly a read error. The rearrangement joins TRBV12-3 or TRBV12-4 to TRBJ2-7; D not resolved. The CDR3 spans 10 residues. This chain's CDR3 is CASRPKPRSF. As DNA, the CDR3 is TGTGCCAGCAGACCTAAGCCCCGGTCATTC.

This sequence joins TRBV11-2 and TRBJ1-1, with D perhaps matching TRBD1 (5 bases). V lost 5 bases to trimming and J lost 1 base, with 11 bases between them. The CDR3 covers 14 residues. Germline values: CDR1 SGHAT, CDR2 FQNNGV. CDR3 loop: CASSPQTGNTEAFF. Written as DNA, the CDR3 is TGTGCCAGCAGCCCACAAACAGGGAACACTGAAGCTTTCTTT.

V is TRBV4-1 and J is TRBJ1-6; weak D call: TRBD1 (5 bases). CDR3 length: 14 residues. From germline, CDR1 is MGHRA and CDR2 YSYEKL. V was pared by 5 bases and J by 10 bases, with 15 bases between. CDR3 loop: CASSARQLLSPLHF. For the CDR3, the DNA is TGCGCCAGCAGCGCCCGACAGTTACTATCACCCCTCCACTTT.

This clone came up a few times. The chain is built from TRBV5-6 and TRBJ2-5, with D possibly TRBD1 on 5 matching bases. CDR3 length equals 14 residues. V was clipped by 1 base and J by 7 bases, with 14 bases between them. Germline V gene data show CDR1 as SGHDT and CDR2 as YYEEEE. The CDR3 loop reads CASSLWAGPGTQYF. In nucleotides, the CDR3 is TGTGCCAGCAGCTTGTGGGCAGGGCCGGGGACCCAGTACTTC.

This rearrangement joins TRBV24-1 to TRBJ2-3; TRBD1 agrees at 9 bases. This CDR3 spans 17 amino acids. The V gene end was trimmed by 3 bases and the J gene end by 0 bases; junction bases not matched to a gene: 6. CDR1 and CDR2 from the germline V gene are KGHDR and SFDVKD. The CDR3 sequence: CATSDRGDRVSTDTQYF. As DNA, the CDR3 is TGTGCCACCAGTGATAGGGGGGACAGGGTTAGCACAGATACGCAGTATTTT.

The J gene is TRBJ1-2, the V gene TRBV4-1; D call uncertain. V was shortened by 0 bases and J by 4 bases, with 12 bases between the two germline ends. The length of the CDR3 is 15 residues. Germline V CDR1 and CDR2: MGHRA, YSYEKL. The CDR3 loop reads CASSQDSGRSYGYTF. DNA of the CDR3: TGCGCCAGCAGCCAAGACTCGGGGAGGTCCTATGGCTACACCTTC.

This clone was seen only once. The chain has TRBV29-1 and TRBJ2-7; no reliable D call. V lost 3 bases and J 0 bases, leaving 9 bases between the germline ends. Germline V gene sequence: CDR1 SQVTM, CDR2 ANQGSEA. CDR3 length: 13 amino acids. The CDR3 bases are TGCAGCGTTGATAGTGCACCCTCCTACGAGCAGTACTTC. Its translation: CSVDSAPSYEQYF.

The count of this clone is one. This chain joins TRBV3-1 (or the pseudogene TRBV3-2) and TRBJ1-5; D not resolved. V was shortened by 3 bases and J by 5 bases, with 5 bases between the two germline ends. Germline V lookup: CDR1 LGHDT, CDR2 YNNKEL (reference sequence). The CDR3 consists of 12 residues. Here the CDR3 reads CASSHRDQPQHF. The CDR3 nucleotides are TGTGCCAGCAGCCATCGGGATCAGCCCCAGCATTTT.

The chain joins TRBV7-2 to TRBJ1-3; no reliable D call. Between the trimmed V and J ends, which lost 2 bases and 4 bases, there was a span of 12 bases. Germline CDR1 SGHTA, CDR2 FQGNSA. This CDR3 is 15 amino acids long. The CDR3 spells CASSLLAGEGNTIYF. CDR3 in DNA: TGTGCCAGCAGCTTACTGGCCGGGGAGGGAAACACCATATATTTT.

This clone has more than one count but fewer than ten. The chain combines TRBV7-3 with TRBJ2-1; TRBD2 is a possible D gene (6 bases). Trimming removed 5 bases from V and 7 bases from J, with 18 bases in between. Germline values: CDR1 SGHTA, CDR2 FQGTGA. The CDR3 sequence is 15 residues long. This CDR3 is CASSLKGTPGNEQFF. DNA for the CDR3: TGTGCCAGCAGCCTCAAGGGGACTCCGGGAAATGAGCAGTTCTTC.

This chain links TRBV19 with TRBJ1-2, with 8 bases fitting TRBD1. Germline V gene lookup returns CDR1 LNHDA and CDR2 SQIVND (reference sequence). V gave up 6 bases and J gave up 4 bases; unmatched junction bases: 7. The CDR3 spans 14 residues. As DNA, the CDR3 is TGTGCCAGTAGGCCAGGGGGCGTCGGCTATGGCTACACCTTC. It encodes CASRPGGVGYGYTF.

The CDR3 DNA reads as TGTGCCAGCAGCCCCCGGGGAGCGGTGAACGAGCAGTACTTC. Its protein is CASSPRGAVNEQYF. V is TRBV3-1 (or the pseudogene TRBV3-2) and J is TRBJ2-7, with D possibly TRBD2 on 5 matching bases. The CDR3 has 14 residues. The germline gives CDR1 LGHDT, CDR2 YNNKEL (reference sequence). V lost 4 bases and J 5 bases, leaving 15 bases between the germline ends.

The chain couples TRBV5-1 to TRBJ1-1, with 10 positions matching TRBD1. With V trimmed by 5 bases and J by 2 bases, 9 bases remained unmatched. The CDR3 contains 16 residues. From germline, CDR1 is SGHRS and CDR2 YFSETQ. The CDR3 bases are TGCGCCAGCAGGCATAGGGACAGGGGCATTAACACTGAAGCTTTCTTT. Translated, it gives CASRHRDRGINTEAFF.

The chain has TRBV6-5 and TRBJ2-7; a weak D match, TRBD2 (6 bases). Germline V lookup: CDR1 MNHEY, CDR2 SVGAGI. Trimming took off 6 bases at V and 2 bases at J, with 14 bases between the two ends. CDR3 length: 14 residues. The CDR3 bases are TGTGCCAGCAGAGTCGGGGGTCACACCTACGAGCAGTACTTC. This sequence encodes CASRVGGHTYEQYF.

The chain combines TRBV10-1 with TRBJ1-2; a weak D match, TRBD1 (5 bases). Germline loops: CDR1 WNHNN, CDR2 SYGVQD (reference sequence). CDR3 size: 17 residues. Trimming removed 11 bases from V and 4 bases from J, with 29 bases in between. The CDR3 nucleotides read TGCGCCGCGGGGGTCGGGCAGGGTTTATGGGGGAGCTATGGCTACACCTTC. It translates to CAAGVGQGLWGSYGYTF.

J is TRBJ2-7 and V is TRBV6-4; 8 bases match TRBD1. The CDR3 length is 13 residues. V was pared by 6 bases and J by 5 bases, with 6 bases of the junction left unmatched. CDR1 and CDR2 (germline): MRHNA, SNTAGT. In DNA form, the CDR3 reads TGTGCCAGCAGGCCGGACAGGGTTCACGAGCAGTACTTC. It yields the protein CASRPDRVHEQYF.

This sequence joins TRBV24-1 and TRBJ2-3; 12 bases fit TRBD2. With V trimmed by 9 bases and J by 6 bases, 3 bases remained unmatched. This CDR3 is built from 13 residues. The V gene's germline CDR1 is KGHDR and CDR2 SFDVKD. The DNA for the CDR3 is TGTGCCACCTCCGGGACTAGCGGGGATACGCAGTATTTT. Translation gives CATSGTSGDTQYF.

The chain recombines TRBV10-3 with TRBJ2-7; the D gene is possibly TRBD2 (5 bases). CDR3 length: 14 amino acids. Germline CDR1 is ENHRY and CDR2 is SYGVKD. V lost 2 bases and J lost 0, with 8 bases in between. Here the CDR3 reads CAISEVTSSYEQYF. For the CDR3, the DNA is TGTGCCATCAGTGAGGTCACTAGCTCCTACGAGCAGTACTTC.

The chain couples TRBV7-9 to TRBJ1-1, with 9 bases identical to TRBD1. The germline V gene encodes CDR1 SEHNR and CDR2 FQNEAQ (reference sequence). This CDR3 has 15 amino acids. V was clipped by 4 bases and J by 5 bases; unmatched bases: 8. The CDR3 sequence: CASSYRGQGYTEAFF. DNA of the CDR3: TGTGCCAGCAGCTACCGCGGACAGGGGTATACTGAAGCTTTCTTT.

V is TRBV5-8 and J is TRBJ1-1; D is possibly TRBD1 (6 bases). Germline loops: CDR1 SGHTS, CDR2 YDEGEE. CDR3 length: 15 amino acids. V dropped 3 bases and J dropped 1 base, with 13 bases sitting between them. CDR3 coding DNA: TGTGCCAGCAGCTCGAGGGAACAGGGGAACACTGAAGCTTTCTTT. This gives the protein CASSSREQGNTEAFF.